A selection of T cell receptor beta chains follows, all from one sample in a study of OX40 agonist ivuxolimab in advanced cancers. Data came from immunoSEQ multiplex PCR; TCRdb stores just in-frame clones and leaves some out. The sample holds roughly 60,000 clones, about 83% seen once. The sequencing here drew on CD4+ or CD8+ T cells sorted from blood, taken in a trial of the OX40 agonist ivuxolimab. All receptors derive from an adult with an advanced solid tumor such as melanoma, head and neck, liver or kidney cancer. Each CDR3 is given without its conserved first and last residue.

v_gene	j_gene	CDR3aa
TRBV7-2	TRBJ2-7	ASSLTQPAYEQY
TRBV29-1	TRBJ2-2	SVGGALGPGELF
TRBV7-3	TRBJ2-7	ASSLTFSEQY
TRBV29-1	TRBJ1-2	SVEVRQGARGYGYT
TRBV27	TRBJ2-3	ASVGLAGGADTQY
TRBV10-3	TRBJ2-2	ATRMNTGELF
TRBV4-3	NA	ASSRGTSGFYEQY
TRBV5-1	TRBJ2-7	ASRESTSGEQY
TRBV25-1	TRBJ2-7	ASSESPWYEQY
TRBV5-6	TRBJ2-1	ASSSPTGGVYNEQF
TRBV30	TRBJ1-5	AWSVGAPLGPQH
TRBV5-1	TRBJ2-5	ASSFQGASGETQY
TRBV7-3	TRBJ2-3	ASQGGGTDTQY
TRBV28	TRBJ2-7	ASSLGGGTTSYEQY